This TCR beta chain was sequenced in a study of cytomegalovirus exposure and HLA in healthy donors. General study findings and limits: An ancestry cluster, one associated with Asian ancestry, reportedly showed fewer N-insertions than the approximately 720-donor mean in a later analysis.

This clone has just one count. Its antigen is unknown. The PCR employed 60 Vbeta primers together with 13 Jbeta primers. The protocol was immunoSEQ multiplex PCR, while the TCRdb copy is restricted to in-frame clones and leaves out a portion. The data show about 160,000 clones, roughly 82% seen once. CDR1 is MNHEY, CDR2 SVGAGI, per germline. J lost 10 bases, V lost 6 bases, and 16 bases had no gene match. This CDR3 spans 15 amino acids. This receptor was identified in a man aged 50 to 60 in good health and CMV-seropositive. This sequence joins TRBV6-5 and TRBJ1-1; 8 nucleotides agree with TRBD1. The sample comprised PBMCs. CDR3 sequence: CASRLQSGTGCLAFF. The CDR3 bases are TGTGCCAGCAGGCTCCAATCCGGGACAGGCTGTCTAGCTTTCTTT.